These T cell receptor beta chains were read from a single sample in a study of regulatory T cells in long-lasting Graves disease. MiXCR, run by TCRdb on the multiplex PCR reads, gives a single entry per CDR3 protein. The sample holds hundreds of thousands of distinct CDR3 sequences, under 25% seen once. Sequences were derived from peripheral blood mononuclear cells (PBMCs), sampled when the disease was refractory, from a patient treated with antithyroid drugs. Every receptor here comes from a female donor with Graves disease. Each CDR3 is given with its conserved first and last residue. D genes are given only for firm matches. For some rows the clone size is stated as once, few or many, or as a class when expanded; others skip it.

clone_size | j_call | v_call | d_call | cdr3_aa
few | TRBJ2-7 | TRBV6-2/TRBV6-3 | . | CASSPLGEQYF
few | TRBJ2-7 | TRBV27 | TRBD2 | CASSASRTSGYEQYF
. | TRBJ2-7 | TRBV5-1 | TRBD1 | CASSSGQGPPYEQYF
few | TRBJ2-7 | TRBV6-1 | . | CASRTYRVSYEQYF
many | TRBJ1-1 | TRBV28 | TRBD1 | CASIKQGARNTEAFF
few | TRBJ2-6 | TRBV19 | . | CASIGFSGANVLTF
few | TRBJ1-4 | TRBV4-2 | TRBD1 | CASSQVGTALTNEKLFF
. | TRBJ2-1 | TRBV11-2 | TRBD2 | CASSPGLAGYRRNEQFF
many | TRBJ1-2 | TRBV9 | . | CASSGTRGEDYGYTF
many | TRBJ2-7 | TRBV2 | . | CASRVGPLPEQYF
few | TRBJ2-7 | TRBV20-1 | . | CSARKNYEQYF
. | TRBJ2-7 | TRBV4-1 | . | CASSQDLTYEQYF
many | TRBJ2-5 | TRBV28 | . | CASSPPRGFPRETQYF
few | TRBJ2-7 | TRBV20-1 | . | CSANGLAYSYEQYF
many | TRBJ1-2 | TRBV7-9 | . | CASSLGAGVSYGYTF
. | TRBJ2-7 | TRBV3-1 | . | CANSQALTPSSYEQYF
. | TRBJ1-1 | TRBV30 | TRBD1 | CAWATGMSTEAFF
. | TRBJ1-6 | TRBV15 | . | CATSRDLGGRGPANSPLHF
many | TRBJ1-2 | TRBV28 | TRBD1 | CASTDGQERYGYTF
. | TRBJ2-7 | TRBV9 | TRBD1 | CASSGRDRGNEQYF
many | TRBJ2-6 | TRBV28 | TRBD1 | CASRVTGGPSGANVLTF
. | TRBJ2-7 | TRBV20-1 | . | CSAREGFIYEQYF
many | TRBJ2-7 | TRBV27 | . | CASSSAGIVYEQYF
. | TRBJ2-2 | TRBV25-1 | TRBD2 | CASSAGFLAGDTGDLFF
few | TRBJ1-4 | TRBV28 | TRBD1 | CASSQGTGREKLFF
. | TRBJ1-1 | TRBV3-1 | . | CASRLEMGTEAFF
many | TRBJ2-5 | TRBV27 | . | CASSYRAAETQYF
. | TRBJ2-1 | TRBV6-1 | . | CASARASCNEQFF
few | TRBJ2-1 | TRBV15 | . | CATSRGIQGFEQFF
few | TRBJ2-5 | TRBV30 | TRBD1 | CACSTGMETQYF
. | TRBJ2-7 | TRBV2 | . | CASSDPTLAPRLAQYF
. | TRBJ2-2 | TRBV5-1 | . | CASSLFGRGAGELFF
few | TRBJ2-2 | TRBV10-3 | TRBD1 | CAISDPQGATTGELFF